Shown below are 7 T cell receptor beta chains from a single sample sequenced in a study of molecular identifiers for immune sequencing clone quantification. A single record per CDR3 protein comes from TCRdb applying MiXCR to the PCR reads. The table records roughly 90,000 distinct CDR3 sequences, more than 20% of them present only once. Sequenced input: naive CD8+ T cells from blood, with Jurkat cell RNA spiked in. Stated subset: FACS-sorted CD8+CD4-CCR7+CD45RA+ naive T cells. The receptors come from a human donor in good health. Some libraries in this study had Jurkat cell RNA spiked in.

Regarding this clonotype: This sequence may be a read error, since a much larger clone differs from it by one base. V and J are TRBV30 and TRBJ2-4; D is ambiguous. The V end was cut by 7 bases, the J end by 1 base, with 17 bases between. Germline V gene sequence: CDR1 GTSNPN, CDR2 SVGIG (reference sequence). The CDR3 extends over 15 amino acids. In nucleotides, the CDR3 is TGTGCCTTTGAACCCCTTACCTTGGCCAAAAACATTCAGTACTTC. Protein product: CAFEPLTLAKNIQYF.

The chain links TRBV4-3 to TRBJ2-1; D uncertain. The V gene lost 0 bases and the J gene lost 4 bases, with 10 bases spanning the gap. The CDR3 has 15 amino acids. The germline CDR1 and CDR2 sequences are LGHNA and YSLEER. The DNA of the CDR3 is TGCGCCAGCAGCCAAGATTTGGCGGAGTACAATGAGCAGTTCTTC. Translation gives CASSQDLAEYNEQFF.

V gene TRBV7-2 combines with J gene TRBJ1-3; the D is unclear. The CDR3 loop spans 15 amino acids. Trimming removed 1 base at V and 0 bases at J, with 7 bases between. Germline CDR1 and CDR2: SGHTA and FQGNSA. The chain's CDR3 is CASSLDQSSGNTIYF. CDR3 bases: TGTGCCAGCAGCTTAGACCAGAGCTCTGGAAACACCATATATTTT.

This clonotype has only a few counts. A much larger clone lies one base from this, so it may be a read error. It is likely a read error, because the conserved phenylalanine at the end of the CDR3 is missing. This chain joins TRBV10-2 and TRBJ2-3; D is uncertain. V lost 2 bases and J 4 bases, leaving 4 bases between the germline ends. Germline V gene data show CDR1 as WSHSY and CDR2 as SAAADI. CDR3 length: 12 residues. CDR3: CASSEPADTQYL. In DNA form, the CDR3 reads TGCGCCAGCAGTGAGCCGGCAGATACGCAGTATCTT.

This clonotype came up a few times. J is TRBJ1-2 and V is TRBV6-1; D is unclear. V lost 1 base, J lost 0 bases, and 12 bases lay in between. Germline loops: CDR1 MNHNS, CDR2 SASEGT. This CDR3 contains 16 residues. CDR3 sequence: CASSEVQVSTNYGYTF. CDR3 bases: TGTGCCAGCAGTGAAGTTCAGGTTTCTACTAACTATGGCTACACCTTC.

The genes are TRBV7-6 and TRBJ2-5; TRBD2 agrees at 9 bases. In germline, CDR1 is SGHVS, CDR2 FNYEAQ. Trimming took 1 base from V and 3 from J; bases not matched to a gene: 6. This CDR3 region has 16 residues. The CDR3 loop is CASSLVLAGTKETQYF. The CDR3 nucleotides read TGTGCCAGCAGCTTAGTCCTAGCGGGGACCAAAGAGACCCAGTACTTC.

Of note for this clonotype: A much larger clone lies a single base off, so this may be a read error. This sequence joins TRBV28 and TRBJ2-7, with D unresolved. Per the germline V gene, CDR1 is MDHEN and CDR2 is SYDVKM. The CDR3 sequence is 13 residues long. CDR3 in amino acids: CASRARLSYAQYF. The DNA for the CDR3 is TGTGCCAGCAGGGCCCGACTCTCCTACGCGCAGTACTTC.